This record looks at one TCR beta chain sequence and its context. Researchers prepared the TCRbeta library using unique molecular identifiers, the study reports. TCRdb analysed the PCR reads with MiXCR anew, one entry per CDR3 protein. The sample shows about 58,000 distinct CDR3 sequences, 40% to 45% of them seen only once. These data are taken from a study of T-cell reconstitution after alpha-beta-depleted transplantation in children. Trimming took off 5 bases at V and 4 bases at J, with 16 bases between the two ends. The germline CDR1 and CDR2 sequences are SGHVS and FNYEAQ. The CDR3 covers 15 residues.

The sequences come from PBMCs, mostly from graft donor cells, collected 360 days after TCRalphabeta/CD19-depleted stem cell transplant. This receptor was identified in a male patient younger than 18 who had a stem cell transplant for acute lymphoblastic leukemia, so the T cells may come from the graft donor. The chain combines TRBV7-6 with TRBJ2-3, with TRBD1 as a possible D gene (5 bases). This CDR3 reads CASSPQALGADTQYF. The DNA for the CDR3 is TGTGCCAGCAGCCCTCAGGCTTTAGGGGCAGATACGCAGTATTTT.